Below, one T cell receptor beta chain is given with its context. Its antigen is unidentified. CDR3 length: 18 amino acids. CDR1 and CDR2 from the germline V gene are MNHNS and SASEGT. This sample is part of a study of monozygotic twins with inflammatory bowel disease. Whole-study results and caveats: T cell subtypes were not distinguishable in this analysis.

TCRdb reprocessed the 5' RACE reads and reports one entry per CDR3 protein, with no DNA. The table gives some 150,000 distinct CDR3 sequences; the top ten clones make up 2.4% of it. The clonotype originates from a human donor with ulcerative colitis or Crohn's disease, or a healthy co-twin of an affected twin (not recorded which). Input material: blood. The V and J genes are TRBV6-1 and TRBJ1-5; TCRdb designates TRBD1, a call that cannot be tested without DNA. The CDR3 reads CASSTISSQGSSNQPQHF.